One sample yielded the 21 T cell receptor beta chains listed below, sequenced in a study of T cells after yellow fever vaccination. Via MiXCR, TCRdb re-called the 5' RACE reads, giving one row per CDR3 protein. The data show 100,000 to 150,000 distinct CDR3 sequences, with approximately 7% seen just once and just under 2.5% held by the top ten. Sequenced material: CD4+ T cells sorted from PBMCs, taken roughly 10 days after the first yellow fever vaccination. The receptors here all came from a man between 18 and 35 years old who received the YFV17D yellow fever vaccine.

This clonotype was found many times. The rearrangement uses TRBV7-3 and TRBJ2-4, with D tentatively TRBD1 (6 bases). The germline V gene has CDR1 SGHTA and CDR2 FQGTGA. The CDR3 sequence is 16 residues long. The germline V and J ends were trimmed by 5 bases and 0 bases, with 14 bases remaining between them. This chain's CDR3 is CASSPTRTAAKNIQYF. The CDR3 DNA follows: TGTGCCAGCAGCCCTACCCGGACAGCAGCCAAAAACATTCAGTACTTC.

Many counts were recorded for this clonotype. V and J are TRBV5-1 and TRBJ2-2, with D unclear. The V and J ends lost 1 base and 2 bases respectively, with 9 bases between them. CDR3 length: 15 residues. Germline V gene lookup returns CDR1 SGHRS and CDR2 YFSETQ. The CDR3 is CASSLSRANTGELFF. CDR3 DNA: TGCGCCAGCAGCTTGTCTAGGGCAAACACCGGGGAGCTGTTTTTT.

This clonotype was seen ten or more times. This chain uses TRBV7-3 with TRBJ1-1, with D tentatively TRBD1 (5 bases). There are 16 residues in the CDR3. V shed 2 bases and J shed 6 bases, with 19 bases lying between them. The V gene's germline CDR1 is SGHTA and CDR2 FQGTGA. CDR3 coding DNA: TGTGCCAGCAGCTTAGCCCCGGGGCCGGCTATATCTGAAGCTTTCTTT. Its protein is CASSLAPGPAISEAFF.

This clonotype was found many times. This chain uses TRBV5-1 with TRBJ1-1; 8 bases are a match to TRBD1. V gave up 5 bases and J gave up 0 bases; unmatched junction bases: 9. The germline CDR1 and CDR2 sequences are SGHRS and YFSETQ. The CDR3 sequence is 16 residues long. The CDR3 is CASSRGRDRLNTEAFF. The CDR3 DNA reads as TGCGCCAGCAGTCGCGGGAGGGACAGGTTGAACACTGAAGCTTTCTTT.

This clonotype was counted at least ten times. The chain couples TRBV10-3 to TRBJ2-7; D not certain. CDR1 is ENHRY, CDR2 SYGVKD, per germline. V was pared by 11 bases and J by 2 bases, with 19 bases between. CDR3 length: 14 residues. The CDR3 nucleotides are TGTGCCGCACGATCCCAAGTGGGTCCCTACGAGCAGTACTTC. The encoded protein is CAARSQVGPYEQYF.

This clonotype came up many times. V gene TRBV18 combines with J gene TRBJ2-7; D ambiguous. The CDR3 runs to 12 residues. V gave up 5 bases and J gave up 3 bases, with 8 bases separating them. Germline V lookup: CDR1 KGHSH, CDR2 LQKENI. Written as DNA, the CDR3 is TGTGCCAGCTCAGTGAATGACTACGAGCAGTACGTC. The encoded protein is CASSVNDYEQYV.

This clonotype showed up many times. The gene calls are TRBV7-2 and TRBJ2-5; possibly TRBD2 for D (5 bases). CDR1 and CDR2 (germline): SGHTA, FQGNSA. V lost 3 bases, J lost 2 bases, and 10 bases lay in between. The CDR3 extends over 14 amino acids. The CDR3 coding sequence is TGTGCCAGCAGCTTGTGGCGGGTACAAGAGACCCAGTACTTC. Translation gives CASSLWRVQETQYF.

This clonotype was seen ten or more times. This sequence joins TRBV12-3 or TRBV12-4 and TRBJ2-1, with 15 bases lining up with TRBD2. V was pared by 8 bases and J by 7 bases, with 3 bases of the junction left unmatched. This CDR3 comprises 14 residues. The CDR3 DNA follows: TGTGCCAGCGGACTAGCGGGGGGGAGAAATGAGCAGTTCTTC. Its translation is CASGLAGGRNEQFF.

In this sample, this clonotype turned up a few times. An end of the junction differs from the germline gene, which may be a read error. The CDR3 is CASSPPWASGANVLTF. The CDR3 DNA reads as TGTGCCAGTTCACCACCGTGGGCCTCTGGGGCCAACGTCCTGACTTTC. The chain employs TRBV18 and TRBJ2-6; D uncertain. This CDR3 is 16 amino acids long. Per the germline V gene, CDR1 is KGHSH and CDR2 is LQKENI.

The chain is built from TRBV6-1 and TRBJ1-1, with TRBD1 identical over 8 bases. Germline CDR1 reads MNHNS; CDR2 reads SASEGT. V lost 6 bases, J lost 10 bases, and 13 bases stayed unmatched. The CDR3 is 14 residues long. The CDR3 nucleotides are TGTGCCAGCAGCCGTCAGGGGGCTCTGGATAGAGCTTTCTTT. Its translation is CASSRQGALDRAFF.

This clonotype showed up many times. The chain has TRBV18 and TRBJ2-1; 9 nucleotides agree with TRBD1. Germline-derived CDR1 and CDR2 are KGHSH and LQKENI. There are 16 residues in the CDR3. V shed 1 base and J 7 bases; nucleotides not matched to a gene: 8. The chain's CDR3 is CASSPLQTGGLNEQFF. Written as DNA, the CDR3 is TGTGCCAGCTCACCACTCCAGACAGGGGGTCTTAATGAGCAGTTCTTC.

This clonotype was seen at least ten times. The chain carries TRBV12-3 or TRBV12-4 and TRBJ1-2; perhaps TRBD1 as D (5 bases). This CDR3 has 14 amino acids. Trimming took 6 bases from V and 4 from J, leaving 15 bases between them. The CDR3 coding sequence is TGTGCCAGCAGCTCCCGGGACCCGTTCTATGGCTACACCTTC. It is translated as CASSSRDPFYGYTF.

This clonotype was seen ten or more times. CDR3 region: CAISVPSTDTQYF. The CDR3 DNA follows: TGTGCCATCAGTGTCCCAAGCACAGATACGCAGTATTTT. This chain joins TRBV10-3 and TRBJ2-3; the D is unclear. The CDR3 has 13 amino acids. Germline assignment: CDR1 ENHRY and CDR2 SYGVKD. The ends were cut back, 4 bases at V and 0 bases at J, with 5 bases in the middle.

This clonotype was seen repeatedly, ten times or more. The rearrangement uses TRBV4-3 and TRBJ1-2, with D tentatively TRBD1 (5 bases). Germline lookup yields CDR1 LGHNA and CDR2 YSLEER. This CDR3 contains 13 residues. Trimming took 1 base from V and 11 from J, leaving 14 bases between them. The CDR3 DNA sequence: TGCGCCAGCAGCCAAGTGGGGGTCCAAGGATACACCTTC. Translation: CASSQVGVQGYTF.

This clonotype has a count of ten or more. The chain couples TRBV20-1 to TRBJ1-6, with 11 bases fitting TRBD1. Looked up from germline, CDR1 is DFQATT and CDR2 is SNEGSKA (reference sequence). The CDR3 extends over 15 amino acids. V lost 4 bases and J lost 15; bases outside the gene matches: 14. The CDR3 region is CSATYDIWTGGNLHF. DNA of the CDR3: TGCAGTGCTACCTATGATATATGGACAGGGGGCAACCTCCACTTT.

As to this clonotype: This may stem from a read error, because a much larger clone lies one nucleotide away. This chain uses TRBV4-3 with TRBJ1-6, with D possibly being TRBD1 (6 bases). Trimming pared 3 bases from V and 10 bases from J, leaving 19 bases between. This CDR3 has 16 amino acids. Germline-derived CDR1 and CDR2 are LGHNA and YSLEER. The CDR3 DNA reads TGCGCCAGCAGCCACACCGATACAGGGTATGGCTCACCCCTCCACTTT. This codes for CASSHTDTGYGSPLHF.

Note on this clonotype: This may arise from a read error, as a much more abundant clone is one base away. CDR3 DNA sequence: TGTGCCAGCAGTCGGTCCAGGGGCAATCAGACCCAGCATTTT. This codes for CASSRSRGNQTQHF. V and J are TRBV6-2 or TRBV6-3 and TRBJ1-5, with D possibly TRBD1 on 6 matching bases. In germline, CDR1 is MNHEY, CDR2 SVGEGT. The CDR3 has 14 residues.

At least ten counts were recorded for this clonotype. The rearrangement links TRBV5-1 to TRBJ1-1, with D possibly TRBD1 on 5 matching bases. Germline V gives CDR1 SGHRS, CDR2 YFSETQ. The V end was cut by 4 bases, the J end by 6 bases, with 16 bases between. The CDR3 consists of 14 residues. CDR3 nucleotides: TGCGCCAGCAGCGTACAGGTATTCAACGCTGAAGCTTTCTTT. The encoded protein is CASSVQVFNAEAFF.

The rearrangement links TRBV20-1 to TRBJ1-3; D gene ambiguous. CDR1 and CDR2 (germline): DFQATT, SNEGSKA (reference sequence). This CDR3 is built from 14 residues. V was pared by 0 bases and J by 2 bases, with 8 bases between. CDR3: CSARDRVTGNTIYF. In DNA, the CDR3 is TGCAGTGCTAGAGACAGAGTAACTGGAAACACCATATATTTT.

About this clonotype: A much larger clone differs by one base, so this may be a read error. The chain uses TRBV18 and TRBJ2-2; no reliable D call. Germline V gene sequence: CDR1 KGHSH, CDR2 LQKENI. The CDR3 length is 12 residues. The CDR3 protein is CTSSPPSRELFF. The CDR3 DNA is TGTACCAGCTCACCGCCGAGTAGGGAGCTGTTTTTT.

Many counts were recorded for this clonotype. At one boundary the junction diverges from the germline segment, which might be a read error. V and J are TRBV10-3 and TRBJ2-6, with a tentative D call TRBD1 (7 bases). The CDR3 has 13 residues. Germline assignment: CDR1 ENHRY and CDR2 SYGVKD. The CDR3 loop is CALRGAGANVLTF. CDR3 DNA sequence: TGTGCCCTCAGGGGGGCTGGGGCCAACGTCCTGACTTTC.